What follows is one TCR beta chain and its context. TCRdb's table, derived via immunoSEQ multiplex PCR, lists solely in-frame clones and lacks some. This repertoire shows around 30,000 clones, more than 80% found once; its top ten account for about 0.55%. Germline V gene lookup returns CDR1 SEHNR and CDR2 FQNEAQ (reference sequence). The CDR3 extends over 16 amino acids. Trimming shortened V by 2 bases and J by 7 bases, and 17 bases separated the two germline ends. The data were obtained in a study of blood T cell repertoires in COVID-19. This TCR was sampled from a woman aged 40 to 55 with active or convalescent COVID-19. This rearrangement joins TRBV7-9 to TRBJ1-4; D is possibly TRBD1 (6 bases). The sample comprised peripheral blood. The CDR3 spells CASSLSGRGRVEKLFF. The CDR3 coding sequence is TGTGCCAGCAGCTTATCGGGCAGGGGTCGGGTTGAAAAACTGTTTTTT.